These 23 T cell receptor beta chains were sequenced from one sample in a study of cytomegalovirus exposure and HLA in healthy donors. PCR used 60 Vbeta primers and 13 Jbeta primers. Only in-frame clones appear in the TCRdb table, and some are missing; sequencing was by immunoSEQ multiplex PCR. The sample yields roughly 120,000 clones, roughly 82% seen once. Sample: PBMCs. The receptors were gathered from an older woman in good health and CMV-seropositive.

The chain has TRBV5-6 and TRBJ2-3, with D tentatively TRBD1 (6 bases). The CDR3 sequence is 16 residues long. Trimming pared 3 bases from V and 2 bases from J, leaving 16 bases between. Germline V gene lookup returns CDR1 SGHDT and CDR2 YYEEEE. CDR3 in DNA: TGTGCCAGCAGCTGGGGAGACAGGCCGAACACAGATACGCAGTATTTT. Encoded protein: CASSWGDRPNTDTQYF.

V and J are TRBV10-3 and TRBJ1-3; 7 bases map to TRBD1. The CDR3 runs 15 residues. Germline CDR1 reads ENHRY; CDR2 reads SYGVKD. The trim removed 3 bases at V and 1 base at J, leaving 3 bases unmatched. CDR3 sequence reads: CAISDPTGSGNTIYF. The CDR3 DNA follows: TGTGCCATCAGTGACCCGACAGGGTCTGGAAACACCATATATTTT.

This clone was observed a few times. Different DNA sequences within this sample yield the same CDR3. The CDR3 here is CASSDRTDTGELFF. DNA for the CDR3: TGTGCCAGCAGTGACAGAACTGACACCGGGGAGCTGTTTTTT. The rearrangement joins TRBV6-4 to TRBJ2-2; unclear D gene. Germline V gene sequence: CDR1 MRHNA, CDR2 SNTAGT. V dropped 2 bases and J dropped 3 bases, with 7 bases sitting between them. The CDR3 is 14 amino acids.

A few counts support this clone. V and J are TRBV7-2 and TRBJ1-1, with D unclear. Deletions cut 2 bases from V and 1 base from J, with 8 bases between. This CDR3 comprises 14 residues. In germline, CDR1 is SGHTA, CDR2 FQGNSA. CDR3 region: CASSLSVPNTEAFF. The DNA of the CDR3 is TGTGCCAGCAGCTTATCGGTGCCGAACACTGAAGCTTTCTTT.

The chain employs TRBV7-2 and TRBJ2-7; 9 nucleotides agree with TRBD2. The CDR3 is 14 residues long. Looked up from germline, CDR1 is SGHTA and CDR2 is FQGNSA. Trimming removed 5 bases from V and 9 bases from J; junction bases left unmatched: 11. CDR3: CASSGGTRGGMQYF. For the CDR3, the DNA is TGTGCCAGCAGCGGGGGAACGCGGGGGGGCATGCAGTACTTC.

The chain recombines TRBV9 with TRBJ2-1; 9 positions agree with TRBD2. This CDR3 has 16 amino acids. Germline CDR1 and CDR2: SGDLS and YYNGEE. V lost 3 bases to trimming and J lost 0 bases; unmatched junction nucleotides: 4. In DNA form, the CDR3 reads TGTGCCAGCAGCGCCTCAGCGGGGGGCTCCTACAATGAGCAGTTCTTC. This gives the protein CASSASAGGSYNEQFF.

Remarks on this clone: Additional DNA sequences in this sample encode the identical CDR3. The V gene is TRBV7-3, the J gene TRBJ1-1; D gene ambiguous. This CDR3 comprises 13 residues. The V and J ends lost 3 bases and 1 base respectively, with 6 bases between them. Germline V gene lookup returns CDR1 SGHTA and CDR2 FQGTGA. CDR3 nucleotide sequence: TGTGCCAGCAGCTTGAGGCAGAACACTGAAGCTTTCTTT. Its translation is CASSLRQNTEAFF.

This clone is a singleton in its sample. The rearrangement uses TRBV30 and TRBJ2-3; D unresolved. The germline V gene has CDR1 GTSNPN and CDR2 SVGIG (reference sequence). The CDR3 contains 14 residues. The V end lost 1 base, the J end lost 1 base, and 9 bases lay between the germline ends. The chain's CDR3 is CAWSATLRTDTQYF. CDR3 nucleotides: TGTGCCTGGAGTGCGACTCTCCGCACAGATACGCAGTATTTT.

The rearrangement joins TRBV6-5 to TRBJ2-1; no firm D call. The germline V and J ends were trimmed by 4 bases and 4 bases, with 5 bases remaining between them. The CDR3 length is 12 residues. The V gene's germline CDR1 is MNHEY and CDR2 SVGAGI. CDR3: CASSSLYNEQFF. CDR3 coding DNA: TGTGCCAGCAGTTCGTTATACAATGAGCAGTTCTTC.

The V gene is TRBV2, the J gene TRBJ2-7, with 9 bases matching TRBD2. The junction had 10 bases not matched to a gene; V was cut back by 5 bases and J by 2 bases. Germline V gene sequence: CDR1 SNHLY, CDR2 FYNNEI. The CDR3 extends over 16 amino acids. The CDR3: CASSYVSGGGTYEQYF. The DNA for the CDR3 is TGTGCCAGCAGTTACGTTAGCGGGGGTGGTACCTACGAGCAGTACTTC.

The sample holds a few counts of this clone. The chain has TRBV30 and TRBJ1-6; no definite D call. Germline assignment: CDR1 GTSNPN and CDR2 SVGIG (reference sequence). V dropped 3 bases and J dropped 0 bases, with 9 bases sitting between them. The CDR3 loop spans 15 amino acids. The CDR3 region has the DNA TGTGCCTGGAGACCCTTGAGCTCCTATAATTCACCCCTCCACTTT. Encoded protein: CAWRPLSSYNSPLHF.

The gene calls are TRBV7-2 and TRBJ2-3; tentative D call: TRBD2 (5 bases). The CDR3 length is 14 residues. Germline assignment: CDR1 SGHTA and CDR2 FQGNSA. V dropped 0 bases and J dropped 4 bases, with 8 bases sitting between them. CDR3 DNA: TGTGCCAGCAGCTTAGCGAGAGGGTCAGATACGCAGTATTTT. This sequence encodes CASSLARGSDTQYF.

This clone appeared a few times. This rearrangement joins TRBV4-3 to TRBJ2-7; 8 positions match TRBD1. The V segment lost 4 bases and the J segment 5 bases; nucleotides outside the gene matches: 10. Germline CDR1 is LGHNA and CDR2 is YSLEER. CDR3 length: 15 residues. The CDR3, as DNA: TGCGCCAGCAGCCGAGGGACAGGTCTTCGCAACGAGCAGTACTTC. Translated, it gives CASSRGTGLRNEQYF.

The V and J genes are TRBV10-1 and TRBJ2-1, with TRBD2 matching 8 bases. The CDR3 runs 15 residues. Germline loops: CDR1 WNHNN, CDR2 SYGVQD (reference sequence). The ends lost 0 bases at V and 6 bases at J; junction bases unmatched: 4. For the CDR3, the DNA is TGCGCCAGCAGTGAGTCGTTTAGCGGGATCAATGAGCAGTTCTTC. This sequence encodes CASSESFSGINEQFF.

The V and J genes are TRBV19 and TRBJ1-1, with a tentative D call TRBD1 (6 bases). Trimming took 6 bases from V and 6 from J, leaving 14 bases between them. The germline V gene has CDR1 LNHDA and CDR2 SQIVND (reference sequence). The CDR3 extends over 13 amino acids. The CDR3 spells CASSTPGAAEAFF. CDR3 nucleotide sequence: TGTGCCAGTAGCACCCCAGGGGCGGCTGAAGCTTTCTTT.

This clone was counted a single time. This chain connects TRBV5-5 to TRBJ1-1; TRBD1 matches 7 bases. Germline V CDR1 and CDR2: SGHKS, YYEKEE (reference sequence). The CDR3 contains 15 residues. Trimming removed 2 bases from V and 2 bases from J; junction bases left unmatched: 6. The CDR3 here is CASSFSGTVNTEAFF. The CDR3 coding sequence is TGTGCCAGCAGCTTCTCCGGGACAGTCAACACTGAAGCTTTCTTT.

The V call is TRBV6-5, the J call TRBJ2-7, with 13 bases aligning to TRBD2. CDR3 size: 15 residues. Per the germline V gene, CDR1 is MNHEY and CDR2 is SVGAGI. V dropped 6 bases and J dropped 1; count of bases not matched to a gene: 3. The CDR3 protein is CASRRTSGSSYEQYF. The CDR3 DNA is TGTGCCAGCAGGCGGACTAGCGGGAGTTCCTACGAGCAGTACTTC.

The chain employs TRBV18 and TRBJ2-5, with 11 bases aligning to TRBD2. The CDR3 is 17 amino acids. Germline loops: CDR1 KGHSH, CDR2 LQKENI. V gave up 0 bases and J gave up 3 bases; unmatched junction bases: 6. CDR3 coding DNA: TGTGCCAGCTCACCACCGAAACTAGCGGGGGATAAAGAGACCCAGTACTTC. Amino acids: CASSPPKLAGDKETQYF.

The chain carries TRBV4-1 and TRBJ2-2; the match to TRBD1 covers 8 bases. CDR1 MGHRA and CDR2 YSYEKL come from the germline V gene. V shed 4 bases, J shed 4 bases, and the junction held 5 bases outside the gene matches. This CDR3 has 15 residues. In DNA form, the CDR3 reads TGCGCCAGCAGCCCTCGACAGGGGAGCACCGGGGAGCTGTTTTTT. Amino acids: CASSPRQGSTGELFF.

This CDR3 is CASSQGEGVAFF. In DNA, the CDR3 is TGTGCCAGCAGCCAAGGGGAGGGGGTAGCTTTCTTT. The rearrangement links TRBV14 to TRBJ1-1; possibly TRBD1 for D (6 bases). Germline lookup yields CDR1 SGHDN and CDR2 FVKESK. The CDR3 runs to 12 residues. V was pared by 1 base and J by 10 bases, with 10 bases between.

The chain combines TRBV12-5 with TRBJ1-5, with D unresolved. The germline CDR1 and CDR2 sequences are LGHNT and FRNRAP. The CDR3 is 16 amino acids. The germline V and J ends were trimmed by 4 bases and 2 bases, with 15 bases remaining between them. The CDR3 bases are TGTGCTAGTGGTTCCCGACTCGCGGCCGGCAATCAGCCCCAGCATTTT. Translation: CASGSRLAAGNQPQHF. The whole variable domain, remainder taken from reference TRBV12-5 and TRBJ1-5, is DARVTQTPRHKVTEMGQEVTMRCQPILGHNTVFWYRQTMMQGLELLAYFRNRAPLDDSGMPKDRFSAEMPDATLATLKIQPSEPRDSAVYFCASGSRLAAGNQPQHFGDGTRLSIL.

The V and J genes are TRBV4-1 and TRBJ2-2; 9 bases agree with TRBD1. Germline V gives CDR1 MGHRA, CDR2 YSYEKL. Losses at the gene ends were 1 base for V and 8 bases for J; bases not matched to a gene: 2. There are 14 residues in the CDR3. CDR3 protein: CASSQVQGAGELFF. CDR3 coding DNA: TGCGCCAGCAGCCAAGTACAGGGGGCGGGGGAGCTGTTTTTT.

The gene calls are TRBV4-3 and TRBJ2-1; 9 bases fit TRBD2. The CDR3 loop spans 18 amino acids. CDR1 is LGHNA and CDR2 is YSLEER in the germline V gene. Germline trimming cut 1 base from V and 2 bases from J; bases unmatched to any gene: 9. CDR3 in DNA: TGCGCCAGCAGCCAAGGACTCCGCGGGGGGGCCCCCTACAATGAGCAGTTCTTC. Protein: CASSQGLRGGAPYNEQFF.